Listed here are 14 T cell receptor beta chains from one sample, sequenced in a study of cytomegalovirus exposure and HLA in healthy donors. Researchers ran the PCR with 60 Vbeta and 13 Jbeta primers. Sequenced by immunoSEQ multiplex PCR; TCRdb stores in-frame clones only, minus some. The sample includes under 200,000 clones, 84% of them seen just once. Sequencing used PBMCs. The receptors shown here come from a boy under 10 years old in good health and CMV-seronegative.

This chain connects TRBV13 to TRBJ2-7; D uncertain. Trimming left V 0 bases short and J 4 bases short, with 10 bases between. This CDR3 is 14 amino acids long. The germline V gene encodes CDR1 PRHDT and CDR2 FYEKMQ (reference sequence). The CDR3 DNA sequence: TGTGCCAGCAGCTTAGGGTGGCGGTTGTACGAGCAGTACTTC. Translating it yields CASSLGWRLYEQYF.

The V call is TRBV19, the J call TRBJ2-5, with 8 bases that match TRBD1. Unmatched junction bases numbered 13, after V lost 3 bases and J lost 7 bases. Germline V gene sequence: CDR1 LNHDA, CDR2 SQIVND (reference sequence). CDR3 length: 16 residues. The CDR3 sequence: CASSIGVGTGGVTQYF. The CDR3 DNA reads TGTGCCAGTAGTATCGGAGTTGGGACAGGAGGGGTGACCCAGTACTTC. Full variable domain (remainder filled in from reference TRBV19 and TRBJ2-5): DGGITQSPKYLFRKEGQNVTLSCEQNLNHDAMYWYRQDPGQGLRLIYYSQIVNDFQKGDIAEGYSVSREKKESFPLTVTSAQKNPTAFYLCASSIGVGTGGVTQYFGPGTRLLVL.

The gene calls are TRBV5-1 and TRBJ2-1; the D gene is possibly TRBD1 (5 bases). CDR1 and CDR2 (germline): SGHRS, YFSETQ. Between the trimmed V and J ends, which lost 1 base and 2 bases, there was a span of 16 bases. This CDR3 comprises 17 residues. The CDR3 here is CASSLSKQVGAYNEQFF. In DNA, the CDR3 is TGCGCCAGCAGCTTGTCTAAACAGGTTGGAGCCTACAATGAGCAGTTCTTC.

This sequence joins TRBV5-5 and TRBJ1-5; no reliable D call. Trimming stripped 3 bases from V and 2 bases from J, with 12 bases between. The CDR3 is 15 amino acids. Per germline, CDR1 SGHKS and CDR2 YYEKEE (reference sequence). The CDR3 bases are TGTGCCAGCAGCTCAACCGGCGAGGGCAATCAGCCCCAGCATTTT. Its translation: CASSSTGEGNQPQHF.

This clone was counted once. The chain recombines TRBV5-4 with TRBJ2-3, with 9 bases aligning to TRBD2. The CDR3 has 16 amino acids. In germline, CDR1 is SGHNT, CDR2 YYREEE (reference sequence). After removal of 4 bases from V and 4 bases from J, the junction contained 10 bases not matched to a gene. This CDR3 reads CASSPFVVAGADTQYF. Written as DNA, the CDR3 is TGTGCCAGCAGCCCCTTTGTGGTAGCGGGAGCAGATACGCAGTATTTT.

This clone was seen only once. The gene calls are TRBV6-6 and TRBJ2-7, with D possibly being TRBD1 (5 bases). The length of the CDR3 is 12 residues. V shed 6 bases and J shed 6 bases, with 12 bases lying between them. In germline, CDR1 is MNHNY, CDR2 SVGAGI (reference sequence). CDR3 residues: CASRQDASEQYF. The CDR3 DNA sequence: TGTGCCAGCAGACAGGACGCCTCCGAGCAGTACTTC.

The rearrangement links TRBV10-3 to TRBJ2-1; D uncertain. V was shortened by 6 bases and J by 4 bases, with 13 bases between the two germline ends. CDR3 length: 14 amino acids. Germline V gives CDR1 ENHRY, CDR2 SYGVKD. The DNA of the CDR3 is TGTGCCATCAGCTCTGCGGTGGATTACAATGAGCAGTTCTTC. The encoded protein is CAISSAVDYNEQFF.

The chain combines TRBV28 with TRBJ2-2; 9 nucleotides agree with TRBD1. Germline V gives CDR1 MDHEN, CDR2 SYDVKM. The J segment lost 5 bases and the V segment lost 2 bases, leaving 6 bases of the junction unmatched. There are 16 residues in the CDR3. CDR3 in amino acids: CASSLAGQGRTGELFF. The CDR3 nucleotides are TGTGCCAGCAGTTTAGCAGGACAGGGGAGGACCGGGGAGCTGTTTTTT.

In this sample, this clone turned up a few times. This chain connects TRBV29-1 to TRBJ2-1; 10 bases agree with TRBD2. The V gene end was trimmed by 4 bases and the J gene end by 8 bases; junction bases not matched to a gene: 8. There are 14 residues in the CDR3. Germline V lookup: CDR1 SQVTM, CDR2 ANQGSEA. CDR3 residues: CSVVSGRARDEQFF. CDR3 bases: TGCAGCGTTGTGAGCGGGAGGGCCAGGGATGAGCAGTTCTTC.

The rearrangement joins TRBV4-1 to TRBJ1-4; D uncertain. The CDR3 consists of 14 residues. The germline V gene has CDR1 MGHRA and CDR2 YSYEKL. V was shortened by 0 bases and J by 5 bases, with 7 bases between the two germline ends. The CDR3 nucleotides are TGCGCCAGCAGCCAAGATTACGGGAATGAAAAACTGTTTTTT. Residues: CASSQDYGNEKLFF.

DNA of the CDR3: TGTGCCAGCAGTTTTGGGAAGGGGGCGCATGAGCAGTTCTTC. As protein: CASSFGKGAHEQFF. The rearrangement uses TRBV28 and TRBJ2-1; 7 bases are shared with TRBD1. The junction had 7 bases not matched to a gene; V was cut back by 3 bases and J by 8 bases. Germline CDR1 reads MDHEN; CDR2 reads SYDVKM. The CDR3 is made up of 14 amino acids.

The chain combines TRBV9 with TRBJ2-7, with 7 bases aligning to TRBD1. Germline V gives CDR1 SGDLS, CDR2 YYNGEE. V trimming: 0 bases; J trimming: 2 bases; junction bases outside the gene matches: 5. This CDR3 contains 15 residues. CDR3 loop: CASSVGGDRAYEQYF. DNA of the CDR3: TGTGCCAGCAGCGTAGGAGGAGACAGGGCCTACGAGCAGTACTTC. Full variable domain (remainder filled in from reference TRBV9 and TRBJ2-7): DSGVTQTPKHLITATGQRVTLRCSPRSGDLSVYWYQQSLDQGLQFLIQYYNGEERAKGNILERFSAQQFPDLHSELNLSSLELGDSALYFCASSVGGDRAYEQYFGPGTRLTVT.

The chain combines TRBV4-1 with TRBJ1-4; TRBD1 is a possible D gene (5 bases). The CDR3 spans 15 residues. Between the trimmed V and J ends, which lost 0 bases and 10 bases, there was a span of 15 bases. Germline CDR1 and CDR2: MGHRA and YSYEKL. DNA of the CDR3: TGCGCCAGCAGCCAAGAGCCGGGGGTCCGGTCAAAACTGTTTTTT. It specifies CASSQEPGVRSKLFF.

The V call is TRBV19, the J call TRBJ1-1; no clear D gene. CDR1 and CDR2 (germline): LNHDA, SQIVND (reference sequence). Trimming pared 0 bases from V and 1 base from J, leaving 9 bases between. The CDR3 sequence is 15 residues long. The CDR3 DNA is TGTGCCAGTAGTATAGATCACAGCCAGAACACTGAAGCTTTCTTT. It is translated as CASSIDHSQNTEAFF.